This passage covers 13 T cell receptor beta chains from one sample sequenced in a study of blood T cell repertoires in COVID-19 (TCRdb year 2020). Libraries were made using the immunoSEQ multiplex PCR assay. Sourced from immuneACCESS, this table was stored by TCRdb with only in-frame sequences that have V and J called. A share of the clones is absent; for the studies checked, an unresolved V gene accounts for under half, and the remainder has no known explanation. Recorded for this sample are around 190,000 clones; roughly nine tenths of them occurred a single time. The ten largest clonotypes hold roughly 20% of the sample. The sequenced sample was peripheral blood. These receptors all come from a man between 65 and 85 years old with active or convalescent COVID-19.

This chain connects TRBV5-5 to TRBJ2-7, with 8 nucleotides matching TRBD2. The V gene's germline CDR1 is SGHKS and CDR2 YYEKEE (reference sequence). The CDR3 is made up of 16 amino acids. The V segment lost 0 bases and the J segment 2 bases; nucleotides outside the gene matches: 7. CDR3 loop: CASSLDAGGIPYEQYF. As DNA, the CDR3 is TGTGCCAGCAGCTTGGACGCGGGGGGCATCCCCTACGAGCAGTACTTC.

The V call is TRBV19, the J call TRBJ1-1, with no clear D. Germline values: CDR1 LNHDA, CDR2 SQIVND (reference sequence). Between the trimmed V and J ends, which lost 2 bases and 0 bases, there was a span of 4 bases. CDR3 length equals 13 residues. The CDR3 DNA reads TGTGCCAGTAGTATACAGATGAACACTGAAGCTTTCTTT. This sequence encodes CASSIQMNTEAFF.

The gene calls are TRBV4-1 and TRBJ1-2; a possible D gene is TRBD1 (5 bases). Germline V lookup: CDR1 MGHRA, CDR2 YSYEKL. This CDR3 has 16 residues. With 4 bases removed from V and 8 bases from J, the gap between germline ends came to 23 bases. The CDR3 coding sequence is TGCGCCAGCAGCCGGGGGAGGCAGTCGACTCTGGAGGGCTACACCTTC. It translates to CASSRGRQSTLEGYTF.

The rearrangement links TRBV5-1 to TRBJ1-4; 7 bases match TRBD1. Germline CDR1 SGHRS, CDR2 YFSETQ. V lost 4 bases, J lost 3 bases, and 3 bases stayed unmatched. CDR3 length: 14 residues. The chain's CDR3 is CASSPQGSNEKLFF. Written as DNA, the CDR3 is TGCGCCAGCAGCCCACAGGGGTCTAATGAAAAACTGTTTTTT.

The chain combines TRBV9 with TRBJ2-3; D gene ambiguous. Germline assignment: CDR1 SGDLS and CDR2 YYNGEE. The CDR3 is made up of 13 amino acids. Deletions cut 0 bases from V and 6 bases from J, with 8 bases between. CDR3 nucleotide sequence: TGTGCCAGCAGCGTAGCGGCGGCTGATACGCAGTATTTT. Its protein product is CASSVAAADTQYF. The whole variable domain, remainder taken from reference TRBV9 and TRBJ2-3, is DSGVTQTPKHLITATGQRVTLRCSPRSGDLSVYWYQQSLDQGLQFLIQYYNGEERAKGNILERFSAQQFPDLHSELNLSSLELGDSALYFCASSVAAADTQYFGPGTRLTVL.

The genes are TRBV7-9 and TRBJ1-5, with D tentatively TRBD1 (6 bases). The germline V and J ends were trimmed by 1 base and 2 bases, with 15 bases remaining between them. The germline V gene encodes CDR1 SEHNR and CDR2 FQNEAQ (reference sequence). CDR3 length: 17 residues. CDR3 loop: CASSLGLGARGNQPQHF. In nucleotides, the CDR3 is TGTGCCAGCAGCTTAGGTCTGGGGGCGCGGGGCAATCAGCCCCAGCATTTT.

This clone appeared once. This rearrangement joins TRBV30 to TRBJ1-3, with D uncertain. The CDR3 spans 14 residues. Between the trimmed V and J ends, which lost 3 bases and 0 bases, there was a span of 9 bases. Germline V CDR1 and CDR2: GTSNPN, SVGIG (reference sequence). Written as DNA, the CDR3 is TGTGCCTGGAGCCGCGACACCTCTGGAAACACCATATATTTT. This translates into CAWSRDTSGNTIYF.

The rearrangement uses TRBV19 and TRBJ1-2, with TRBD1 matching 8 bases. The length of the CDR3 is 16 residues. Germline V gives CDR1 LNHDA, CDR2 SQIVND (reference sequence). Trimming removed 3 bases from V and 8 bases from J; junction bases left unmatched: 14. This CDR3 reads CASSIPPETGVRGYTF. CDR3 nucleotide sequence: TGTGCCAGTAGTATCCCCCCCGAGACAGGGGTTCGCGGCTACACCTTC.

This chain links TRBV7-2 with TRBJ2-7; 9 positions match TRBD2. CDR3 length equals 15 residues. Germline values: CDR1 SGHTA, CDR2 FQGNSA. V lost 1 base to trimming and J lost 3 bases; unmatched junction nucleotides: 4. CDR3 residues: CASSLGGAGGYEQYF. The CDR3 DNA reads TGTGCCAGCAGCTTAGGTGGAGCGGGGGGCTACGAGCAGTACTTC.

CDR3 sequence: CASFTIAGGNTGELFF. DNA for the CDR3: TGTGCCAGCTTCACTATAGCGGGGGGGAACACCGGGGAGCTGTTTTTT. The chain links TRBV12-1 to TRBJ2-2; the DNA was not compared with TRBD2, the D call given in the table. TRBV12-1 counts as a pseudogene. The CDR3 contains 16 residues.

The V call is TRBV6-5, the J call TRBJ1-2; D is perhaps TRBD1 (6 bases). V was shortened by 6 bases and J by 2 bases, with 16 bases between the two germline ends. This CDR3 is built from 15 residues. Germline V CDR1 and CDR2: MNHEY, SVGAGI. This CDR3 is CASRGGGTLNYGYTF. CDR3 nucleotide sequence: TGTGCCAGCAGGGGAGGGGGGACTCTGAACTATGGCTACACCTTC.

The genes are TRBV5-8 and TRBJ2-2; 11 bases match TRBD2. CDR1 is SGHTS and CDR2 is YDEGEE in the germline V gene. The J segment lost 2 bases and the V segment lost 2 bases, leaving 5 bases of the junction unmatched. The CDR3 runs 17 residues. CDR3 amino acids: CASSFSGTSGNTGELFF. In DNA form, the CDR3 reads TGTGCCAGCAGCTTCTCCGGGACTAGCGGTAACACCGGGGAGCTGTTTTTT. Using reference TRBV5-8 and TRBJ2-2 for the parts outside the CDR3, the full variable domain is EAGVTQSPTHLIKTRGQQATLRCSPISGHTSVYWYQQALGLGLQFLLWYDEGEERNRGNFPPRFSGRQFPNYSSELNVNALELEDSALYLCASSFSGTSGNTGELFFGEGSRLTVL.

The V call is TRBV29-1, the J call TRBJ1-2; D ambiguous. Between the trimmed V and J ends, which lost 4 bases and 3 bases, there was a span of 9 bases. Germline assignment: CDR1 SQVTM and CDR2 ANQGSEA. The CDR3 has 12 amino acids. The CDR3 protein is CSVGDVYYGYTF. As DNA, the CDR3 is TGCAGCGTTGGAGATGTATACTATGGCTACACCTTC.